These 14 T cell receptor beta chains were sequenced from one sample in a study of cytomegalovirus exposure and HLA in healthy donors. Only in-frame clones appear in the TCRdb table, and some are missing; sequencing was by immunoSEQ multiplex PCR. Here the sample spans 160,000 or so clones, approximately 90% being singletons. Sequencing was performed on PBMCs. These TCRs come from a man aged 18 to 30 in good health and CMV-seronegative.

The chain couples TRBV4-2 to TRBJ2-3; TRBD2 matches at 7 bases. Germline CDR1 LGHNA, CDR2 YNFKEQ. This CDR3 is built from 19 residues. The J segment lost 0 bases and the V segment lost 0 bases, leaving 12 bases of the junction unmatched. In DNA form, the CDR3 reads TGTGCCAGCAGCCAAGACCCCCGGGGCGGGAGAGGAAGCACAGATACGCAGTATTTT. This translates into CASSQDPRGGRGSTDTQYF.

V is TRBV28 and J is TRBJ2-7, with D possibly matching TRBD1 (6 bases). V lost 5 bases, J lost 0 bases, and 11 bases lay in between. This CDR3 region has 14 residues. Germline CDR1 MDHEN, CDR2 SYDVKM. Here the CDR3 reads CASSPQGNSYEQYF. In DNA, the CDR3 is TGTGCCAGCAGTCCACAGGGAAACTCCTACGAGCAGTACTTC. Complete variable domain (other parts from reference TRBV28 and TRBJ2-7): DVKVTQSSRYLVKRTGEKVFLECVQDMDHENMFWYRQDPGLGLRLIYFSYDVKMKEKGDIPEGYSVSREKKERFSLILESASTNQTSMYLCASSPQGNSYEQYFGPGTRLTVT.

A few counts support this clone. CDR3 protein: CAGQGDNSPLHF. In DNA, the CDR3 is TGTGCGGGACAGGGAGATAATTCACCCCTCCACTTT. The chain combines TRBV6-1 with TRBJ1-6; 9 bases match TRBD1. Germline V CDR1 and CDR2: MNHNS, SASEGT. The CDR3 length is 12 residues.

In this sample, this clone turned up once. The rearrangement joins TRBV5-4 to TRBJ2-5, with TRBD1 matching 8 bases. J was trimmed by 1 base and V by 0 bases; bases with no gene match: 2. CDR1 is SGHNT, CDR2 YYREEE, per germline (reference sequence). The CDR3 length is 15 residues. The CDR3 coding sequence is TGTGCCAGCAGCTTGGACAGGGGGACCCAAGAGACCCAGTACTTC. Translation gives CASSLDRGTQETQYF.

The chain employs TRBV27 and TRBJ2-1, with TRBD2 matching 8 bases. Trimming took 6 bases from V and 8 from J; bases not matched to a gene: 9. Per the germline V gene, CDR1 is MNHEY and CDR2 is SMNVEV (reference sequence). The length of the CDR3 is 14 residues. The CDR3, as DNA: TGTGCCAGCAGGGGACTAGTTGGTGTCCATGAGCAGTTCTTC. This sequence encodes CASRGLVGVHEQFF.

The chain is built from TRBV10-3 and TRBJ2-7, with TRBD1 matching over 7 bases. The CDR3 spans 13 residues. The germline V gene has CDR1 ENHRY and CDR2 SYGVKD. The junction had 2 bases not matched to a gene; V was cut back by 3 bases and J by 3 bases. CDR3 sequence (DNA): TGTGCCATCAGTGATCGGGACAGCTACGAGCAGTACGTC. Its protein is CAISDRDSYEQYV.

The chain employs TRBV18 and TRBJ2-7, with D possibly TRBD2 on 6 matching bases. Trimming took off 5 bases at V and 2 bases at J, with 13 bases between the two ends. Germline values: CDR1 KGHSH, CDR2 LQKENI. CDR3 length equals 14 residues. The CDR3: CASSTGRQTYEQYV. CDR3 bases: TGTGCCAGCTCAACCGGGAGACAAACCTACGAGCAGTACGTC.

The chain carries TRBV11-2 and TRBJ2-2, with a tentative D call TRBD2 (6 bases). V was shortened by 0 bases and J by 5 bases, with 10 bases between the two germline ends. CDR1 and CDR2 from the germline V gene are SGHAT and FQNNGV. The CDR3 extends over 15 amino acids. The DNA of the CDR3 is TGTGCCAGCAGCTTAGAGGGAGGACGTACCGGGGAGCTGTTTTTT. It codes for CASSLEGGRTGELFF.

In its sample, this clone ranks as medium-sized. The rearrangement uses TRBV11-2 and TRBJ2-1; D gene uncertain. The V gene's germline CDR1 is SGHAT and CDR2 FQNNGV. Trimming stripped 5 bases from V and 10 bases from J, with 18 bases between. This CDR3 is 14 amino acids long. The CDR3 here is CASSVKVRVAEQFF. The CDR3 DNA sequence: TGTGCCAGCAGCGTCAAAGTTCGGGTGGCGGAGCAGTTCTTC.

This clone was found a few times. The rearrangement links TRBV15 to TRBJ2-1, with a weak D call TRBD2 (5 bases). Germline V gene sequence: CDR1 LNHNV, CDR2 YYDKDF (reference sequence). Trimming left V 5 bases short and J 4 bases short, with 9 bases between. This CDR3 has 13 residues. The DNA of the CDR3 is TGTGCCACCAGCGCCAGCGGATACAATGAGCAGTTCTTC. It specifies CATSASGYNEQFF.

V is TRBV19 and J is TRBJ2-7, with 8 bases aligning to TRBD1. V shed 3 bases, J shed 1 base, and the junction held 5 bases outside the gene matches. CDR1 is LNHDA, CDR2 SQIVND, per germline (reference sequence). CDR3 length equals 15 residues. CDR3 sequence (DNA): TGTGCCAGTAGTATTGCAGGGGGCGTTTCCTACGAGCAGTACTTC. Encoded protein: CASSIAGGVSYEQYF.

The J gene is TRBJ1-2, the V gene TRBV11-2; TRBD1 matches at 7 bases. Germline assignment: CDR1 SGHAT and CDR2 FQNNGV. CDR3 length: 15 residues. The V segment lost 3 bases and the J segment 2 bases; nucleotides outside the gene matches: 6. CDR3 in amino acids: CASSLPGQENYGYTF. The DNA of the CDR3 is TGTGCCAGCAGCTTGCCCGGACAGGAGAACTATGGCTACACCTTC.

The chain links TRBV6-5 to TRBJ2-7, with 7 nucleotides matching TRBD1. CDR3 size: 14 residues. CDR1 and CDR2 from the germline V gene are MNHEY and SVGAGI. J gave up 6 bases and V 0 bases, and 5 bases lay outside the gene matches. The CDR3 region has the DNA TGTGCCAGCAGTTACTCAGGACAGGATACCGAGCAGTACTTC. Translating it yields CASSYSGQDTEQYF.

The chain links TRBV7-9 to TRBJ1-4; D ambiguous. This CDR3 is built from 14 residues. The germline V gene has CDR1 SEHNR and CDR2 FQNEAQ (reference sequence). The V and J ends lost 5 bases and 3 bases respectively, with 10 bases between them. The DNA for the CDR3 is TGTGCCAGCAGCCACGGGAAATCTAATGAAAAACTGTTTTTT. Protein sequence: CASSHGKSNEKLFF.